A single sample gave rise to the 20 T cell receptor beta chains below, sequenced in a study of OX40 agonist ivuxolimab in advanced cancers. The data were produced by immunoSEQ multiplex PCR, yet TCRdb's version contains in-frame clones alone and is incomplete. This table has 20,000 or so clones, roughly 78% appearing once. Source: CD4+ or CD8+ T cells sorted from blood, taken in a trial of the OX40 agonist ivuxolimab. These receptors were collected from an adult with an advanced solid tumor such as melanoma, head and neck, liver or kidney cancer.

This clone was counted only a few times. One end of the junction fails to match germline, which may point to a read error. V and J are TRBV20-1 and TRBJ1-4; no reliable D call. The CDR3 runs to 10 residues. From germline, CDR1 is DFQATT and CDR2 SNEGSKA (reference sequence). In DNA form, the CDR3 reads TGCAGTGCGAATCACAACCCTTCCCTTTTT. Protein: CSANHNPSLF.

The rearrangement joins TRBV27 to TRBJ1-1, with D hard to call. This CDR3 spans 14 amino acids. Trimming left V 4 bases short and J 3 bases short, with 12 bases between. Germline CDR1 reads MNHEY; CDR2 reads SMNVEV (reference sequence). CDR3 protein: CASSWVDGDTEAFF. The CDR3 DNA follows: TGTGCCAGCAGTTGGGTCGACGGGGACACTGAAGCTTTCTTT.

The CDR3 DNA reads TGTGCCTGGGGGACAGGGGTATCCTACGAGCAGTACTTC. It specifies CAWGTGVSYEQYF. This chain connects TRBV30 to TRBJ2-7, with 10 positions matching TRBD1. The ends lost 5 bases at V and 1 base at J; junction bases unmatched: 2. Germline-derived CDR1 and CDR2 are GTSNPN and SVGIG (reference sequence). The CDR3 contains 13 residues. Filled out from reference TRBV30 and TRBJ2-7, the complete variable domain reads SQTIHQWPATLVQPVGSPLSLECTVEGTSNPNLYWYRQAAGRGLQLLFYSVGIGQISSEVPQNLSASRPQDRQFILSSKKLLLSDSGFYLCAWGTGVSYEQYFGPGTRLTVT.

This clone is deemed medium-sized. This rearrangement joins TRBV5-6 to TRBJ1-2; a possible D gene is TRBD1 (5 bases). CDR3 size: 13 residues. The germline gives CDR1 SGHDT, CDR2 YYEEEE. V lost 0 bases to trimming and J lost 2 bases, with 5 bases between them. The CDR3 nucleotides are TGTGCCAGCAGCTTGGCAGGGAACTATGGCTACACCTTC. Protein product: CASSLAGNYGYTF. Drawing the rest from reference TRBV5-6 and TRBJ1-2, the complete variable domain is DAGVTQSPTHLIKTRGQQVTLRCSPKSGHDTVSWYQQALGQGPQFIFQYYEEEERQRGNFPDRFSGHQFPNYSSELNVNALLLGDSALYLCASSLAGNYGYTFGSGTRLTVV.

CDR3 nucleotide sequence: TGTGCCAGCAGTCAACTAGCGGGGGGGGAAGATGAGCAGTTCTTC. Protein product: CASSQLAGGEDEQFF. This chain joins TRBV27 and TRBJ2-1; the match to TRBD2 covers 13 bases. CDR3 length: 15 amino acids. Germline CDR1 reads MNHEY; CDR2 reads SMNVEV (reference sequence). J gave up 8 bases and V 5 bases, and 6 bases lay outside the gene matches.

The chain links TRBV9 to TRBJ2-5, with a tentative D call TRBD1 (6 bases). Germline CDR1 and CDR2: SGDLS and YYNGEE. V was pared by 3 bases and J by 6 bases, with 24 bases between. This CDR3 has 17 amino acids. The CDR3 sequence is CASSATPYPRTAQTQYF. CDR3 DNA sequence: TGTGCCAGCAGCGCGACCCCTTACCCCCGGACAGCTCAGACCCAGTACTTC.

V usage is TRBV7-6 and J usage is TRBJ2-5; D not resolved. The CDR3 is 15 amino acids. V was trimmed by 3 bases and J by 3 bases, leaving 14 bases between them. Germline V gives CDR1 SGHVS, CDR2 FNYEAQ. CDR3 sequence: CASSFLDPKEETQYF. The CDR3 DNA reads TGTGCCAGCAGCTTCTTGGACCCGAAAGAAGAGACCCAGTACTTC.

The V and J genes are TRBV11-1 and TRBJ1-1; no reliable D call. The CDR3 sequence is 13 residues long. Germline CDR1 is SGHAT and CDR2 is FQDESV (reference sequence). V was shortened by 1 base and J by 7 bases, with 10 bases between the two germline ends. CDR3 bases: TGTGCCAGCAGCTTAGGCGTGGAGCTTGAAGCTTTCTTT. This translates into CASSLGVELEAFF. Together with reference TRBV11-1 and TRBJ1-1, the CDR3 gives the full variable domain: EAEVAQSPRYKITEKSQAVAFWCDPISGHATLYWYRQILGQGPELLVQFQDESVVDDSQLPKDRFSAERLKGVDSTLKIQPAELGDSAMYLCASSLGVELEAFFGQGTRLTVV.

This rearrangement joins TRBV7-2 to TRBJ1-6, with D possibly being TRBD1 (6 bases). CDR1 SGHTA and CDR2 FQGNSA come from the germline V gene. CDR3 length equals 13 residues. Trimming took 5 bases from V and 6 from J, leaving 8 bases between them. The CDR3 DNA sequence: TGTGCCAGCAGCGCACAGGGTAATTCACCCCTCCACTTT. The encoded protein is CASSAQGNSPLHF. Full variable domain (missing parts from reference TRBV7-2 and TRBJ1-6): GAGVSQSPSNKVTEKGKDVELRCDPISGHTALYWYRQSLGQGLEFLIYFQGNSAPDKSGLPSDRFSAERTGGSVSTLTIQRTQQEDSAVYLCASSAQGNSPLHFGNGTRLTVT.

The chain links TRBV27 to TRBJ1-1; a weak D match, TRBD1 (5 bases). Germline CDR1 and CDR2: MNHEY and SMNVEV (reference sequence). Trimming took off 7 bases at V and 4 bases at J, with 16 bases between the two ends. The CDR3 runs to 14 residues. CDR3 region: CASTSRDRFTEAFF. In DNA form, the CDR3 reads TGTGCCAGCACCTCCCGCGACAGATTCACTGAAGCTTTCTTT.

This chain links TRBV15 with TRBJ1-2; D gene unclear. This CDR3 is 17 amino acids long. Deletions cut 1 base from V and 1 base from J, with 16 bases between. Germline V CDR1 and CDR2: LNHNV, YYDKDF (reference sequence). CDR3 in DNA: TGTGCCACCAGCAGAGCGGGCAGAACAATGTTTAACTATGGCTACACCTTC. This translates into CATSRAGRTMFNYGYTF.

This rearrangement joins TRBV5-4 to TRBJ1-3; D might be TRBD1 (5 bases). Per germline, CDR1 SGHNT and CDR2 YYREEE (reference sequence). The CDR3 is made up of 15 amino acids. V gave up 4 bases and J gave up 0 bases, with 11 bases separating them. The CDR3 is CASSAGQLSGNTIYF. The CDR3 nucleotides are TGTGCCAGCAGCGCAGGACAACTCTCTGGAAACACCATATATTTT. The full variable domain, its missing parts supplied by reference TRBV5-4 and TRBJ1-3, is ETGVTQSPTHLIKTRGQQVTLRCSSQSGHNTVSWYQQALGQGPQFIFQYYREEENGRGNFPPRFSGLQFPNYSSELNVNALELDDSALYLCASSAGQLSGNTIYFGEGSWLTVV.

The rearrangement joins TRBV10-3 to TRBJ2-2; the D is unclear. The CDR3 has 14 amino acids. Germline V gene data show CDR1 as ENHRY and CDR2 as SYGVKD. V lost 2 bases and J 6 bases, leaving 10 bases between the germline ends. The CDR3 region has the DNA TGTGCCATCAGTGAGGATTTGGTGCCCGGGGAGCTGTTTTTT. Amino acids: CAISEDLVPGELFF.

In DNA, the CDR3 is TGTGCCAGCAGTTTATATGGGAATGAGCAGTTCTTC. It is translated as CASSLYGNEQFF. The chain recombines TRBV27 with TRBJ2-1; D gene unclear. This CDR3 has 12 amino acids. The V end lost 1 base, the J end lost 7 bases, and 5 bases lay between the germline ends. CDR1 is MNHEY, CDR2 SMNVEV, per germline (reference sequence).

The V gene is TRBV19, the J gene TRBJ1-5, with no clear D. V shed 1 base and J shed 2 bases, with 6 bases lying between them. Germline CDR1 and CDR2: LNHDA and SQIVND (reference sequence). This CDR3 spans 14 amino acids. The CDR3 nucleotides read TGTGCCAGTAGTATAGGGGCGGGCAATCAGCCCCAGCATTTT. Its protein is CASSIGAGNQPQHF.

This chain links TRBV19 with TRBJ1-5; D possibly corresponds to TRBD1 (5 bases). The CDR3 is made up of 15 amino acids. V was trimmed by 2 bases and J by 6 bases, leaving 14 bases between them. Germline CDR1 and CDR2: LNHDA and SQIVND (reference sequence). The CDR3 here is CASSILKSGLQPQHF. The CDR3 nucleotides are TGTGCCAGTAGTATACTAAAGTCGGGGCTTCAGCCCCAGCATTTT.

This chain links TRBV11-1 with TRBJ2-1; D remains ambiguous. V lost 6 bases to trimming and J lost 5 bases, with 8 bases between them. Germline V gene lookup returns CDR1 SGHAT and CDR2 FQDESV (reference sequence). The CDR3 totals 12 residues. In DNA form, the CDR3 reads TGTGCCAGCAGTTCCCGTAACAATGAGCAGTTCTTC. Residues: CASSSRNNEQFF.

The CDR3 coding sequence is TGTGCCAGCAGTCCTGGGCTTTTTGGGAATCAGCCCCAGCATTTT. It encodes CASSPGLFGNQPQHF. The gene calls are TRBV27 and TRBJ1-5; D call uncertain. This CDR3 contains 15 residues. The V and J ends lost 5 bases and 4 bases respectively, with 15 bases between them. CDR1 and CDR2 (germline): MNHEY, SMNVEV (reference sequence).

V gene TRBV30 combines with J gene TRBJ1-1; D gene uncertain. V lost 0 bases to trimming and J lost 1 base, with 12 bases between them. The CDR3 spans 15 residues. Germline assignment: CDR1 GTSNPN and CDR2 SVGIG (reference sequence). CDR3 coding DNA: TGTGCCTGGAGTGTACCTGCGGGCAGGAACACTGAAGCTTTCTTT. This gives the protein CAWSVPAGRNTEAFF.

V gene TRBV5-1 combines with J gene TRBJ1-1, with unresolved D. There are 14 residues in the CDR3. Trimming left V 0 bases short and J 2 bases short, with 8 bases between. Germline CDR1 and CDR2: SGHRS and YFSETQ. The CDR3 sequence: CASSLGWTNTEAFF. In DNA form, the CDR3 reads TGCGCCAGCAGCTTGGGTTGGACTAACACTGAAGCTTTCTTT.